These 16 T cell receptor beta chains share one sample of origin, sequenced in a study of T cell changes during pregnancy in multiple sclerosis. Some clones are missing from TCRdb's copy, which holds only in-frame ones; the method was immunoSEQ multiplex PCR. The table lists about 50,000 clones, 80% to 95% of them singletons. The material was CD4+ T cells from peripheral blood mononuclear cells, obtained in the third trimester of pregnancy. Receptors originate from a female donor with multiple sclerosis, enrolled in a pregnancy study.

The rearrangement uses TRBV19 and TRBJ1-5; weak D call: TRBD1 (5 bases). Looked up from germline, CDR1 is LNHDA and CDR2 is SQIVND (reference sequence). V lost 5 bases to trimming and J lost 3 bases, with 14 bases between them. The CDR3 contains 15 residues. In nucleotides, the CDR3 is TGTGCCAGTAGTGAGGCAGGGATATTCAATCAGCCCCAGCATTTT. Residues: CASSEAGIFNQPQHF. Full variable domain (remainder filled in from reference TRBV19 and TRBJ1-5): DGGITQSPKYLFRKEGQNVTLSCEQNLNHDAMYWYRQDPGQGLRLIYYSQIVNDFQKGDIAEGYSVSREKKESFPLTVTSAQKNPTAFYLCASSEAGIFNQPQHFGDGTRLSIL.

This chain links TRBV2 with TRBJ2-1; TRBD1 aligns across 8 bases. Trimming at V came to 6 bases and at J to 6 bases, leaving 10 bases not matched to a gene. CDR1 is SNHLY, CDR2 FYNNEI, per germline. The CDR3 is 15 residues long. The CDR3 DNA follows: TGTGCCAGCAGAGGACCAGGACAGGGAGGCAATGAGCAGTTCTTC. It is translated as CASRGPGQGGNEQFF.

The chain carries TRBV7-2 and TRBJ1-4, with 7 bases that match TRBD1. The germline V gene has CDR1 SGHTA and CDR2 FQGNSA. CDR3 length equals 15 residues. V was clipped by 2 bases and J by 5 bases; unmatched bases: 5. CDR3 in DNA: TGTGCCAGCAGCTTATTAGGGACAGAGAATGAAAAACTGTTTTTT. Its translation is CASSLLGTENEKLFF.

The chain has TRBV27 and TRBJ1-4, with D perhaps matching TRBD1 (6 bases). Germline V CDR1 and CDR2: MNHEY, SMNVEV (reference sequence). This CDR3 comprises 13 residues. The V gene lost 5 bases and the J gene lost 8 bases, with 12 bases spanning the gap. The CDR3 DNA sequence: TGTGCCAGCAGTCTCAGGGGCCGCGAAAAACTGTTTTTT. Residues: CASSLRGREKLFF.

The CDR3 region is CASSIPTGTVSRKYNSPLHF. Here the CDR3 DNA reads TGTGCCAGTAGTATCCCTACCGGGACAGTTAGCCGCAAGTATAATTCACCCCTCCACTTT. The chain is built from TRBV19 and TRBJ1-6; 7 bases agree with TRBD1. The junction had 18 bases not matched to a gene; V was cut back by 3 bases and J by 4 bases. The CDR3 covers 20 residues. Germline CDR1 is LNHDA and CDR2 is SQIVND (reference sequence). The full variable domain, completed using reference TRBV19 and TRBJ1-6, is DGGITQSPKYLFRKEGQNVTLSCEQNLNHDAMYWYRQDPGQGLRLIYYSQIVNDFQKGDIAEGYSVSREKKESFPLTVTSAQKNPTAFYLCASSIPTGTVSRKYNSPLHFGNGTRLTVT.

Of note for this clone: The junction departs from germline at one end; a sequencing error may be responsible. The genes are TRBV7-7 and TRBJ2-1, with TRBD1 as a possible D gene (6 bases). The germline V gene encodes CDR1 SSHAT and CDR2 FNYEAQ (reference sequence). This CDR3 has 13 amino acids. The CDR3 nucleotides read TGTGCTAGCAGCCAGGACAGAAACAATGAGCAGTTCTTC. It specifies CASSQDRNNEQFF.

This clone has only one observation. The V and J genes are TRBV5-8 and TRBJ1-5; 7 positions match TRBD1. Germline-derived CDR1 and CDR2 are SGHTS and YDEGEE. V lost 3 bases to trimming and J lost 0 bases; unmatched junction nucleotides: 12. The CDR3 has 18 residues. This CDR3 is CASSSRGTDPVSNQPQHF. The CDR3 nucleotides read TGTGCCAGCAGCTCCCGAGGGACAGACCCAGTTAGCAATCAGCCCCAGCATTTT.

This clone has just a few counts. This chain connects TRBV11-2 to TRBJ1-4, with TRBD1 as a possible D gene (5 bases). The V end was cut by 1 base, the J end by 6 bases, with 9 bases between. CDR3 length: 14 amino acids. CDR1 and CDR2 (germline): SGHAT, FQNNGV. The CDR3 DNA follows: TGTGCCAGCAGCTTAGGGGGGGGTCATGAAAAACTGTTTTTT. Protein sequence: CASSLGGGHEKLFF.

The chain employs TRBV6-6 and TRBJ1-2; D is unclear. The germline CDR1 and CDR2 sequences are MNHNY and SVGAGI (reference sequence). The CDR3 runs to 11 residues. The germline V and J ends were trimmed by 2 bases and 5 bases, with 3 bases remaining between them. CDR3 DNA: TGTGCCAGCAGTTACGAGTATGGCTACACCTTC. It is translated as CASSYEYGYTF.

V gene TRBV7-2 combines with J gene TRBJ2-3; possibly TRBD2 for D (6 bases). This CDR3 is 16 amino acids long. Trimming stripped 5 bases from V and 4 bases from J, with 19 bases between. Germline V gene lookup returns CDR1 SGHTA and CDR2 FQGNSA. For the CDR3, the DNA is TGTGCCAGCAGCCCGCGGGACTCCTGGGGAGCAGATACGCAGTATTTT. Translation: CASSPRDSWGADTQYF.

The rearrangement uses TRBV4-3 and TRBJ2-1, with 7 positions matching TRBD1. V trimming: 1 base; J trimming: 1 base; junction bases outside the gene matches: 16. Germline assignment: CDR1 LGHNA and CDR2 YSLEER. This CDR3 has 20 amino acids. In nucleotides, the CDR3 is TGCGCCAGCAGCCAAGGAATGAGGGGCAGGGCAGGGGGTTCCTACAATGAGCAGTTCTTC. It yields the protein CASSQGMRGRAGGSYNEQFF.

A note on this clone: This likely comes from a read error, as the CDR3 has no conserved phenylalanine or tryptophan at its end. The limits of the CDR3 on the DNA are not certain, so only TCRdb's listed CDR3 is given. The chain is built from TRBV7-8 and TRBJ1-2. Germline V gene lookup returns CDR1 SGHVS and CDR2 FQNEAQ. Both ends counted, the CDR3 spans 13 residues. CDR3 amino acids: CASSLGEGVKLFI.

The chain uses TRBV5-4 and TRBJ2-1; 11 bases line up with TRBD2. The CDR3 is 16 residues long. The ends lost 3 bases at V and 7 bases at J; junction bases unmatched: 9. Germline loops: CDR1 SGHNT, CDR2 YYREEE (reference sequence). CDR3 amino acids: CASSSSTGTSGNEQFF. The CDR3 nucleotides read TGTGCCAGCAGCTCGTCGACCGGGACTAGCGGAAATGAGCAGTTCTTC.

The chain is built from TRBV7-2 and TRBJ1-5; weak D call: TRBD1 (5 bases). From germline, CDR1 is SGHTA and CDR2 FQGNSA. Trimming took 2 bases from V and 11 from J, leaving 19 bases between them. CDR3 length equals 15 residues. CDR3 nucleotide sequence: TGTGCCAGCAGCTTAAGGACGCCGGGGGGTGGGACCCAGCATTTT. It translates to CASSLRTPGGGTQHF.

Details on this clone: Distinct nucleotide sequences in the sample also encode this CDR3. The genes are TRBV5-8 and TRBJ1-6, with D perhaps matching TRBD1 (5 bases). The V and J ends lost 0 bases and 6 bases respectively, with 7 bases between them. The CDR3 length is 14 residues. Germline assignment: CDR1 SGHTS and CDR2 YDEGEE. CDR3 nucleotide sequence: TGTGCCAGCAGCTTGGACAGGTCTAATTCACCCCTCCACTTT. This codes for CASSLDRSNSPLHF.

The chain recombines TRBV7-9 with TRBJ1-2, with 7 bases that match TRBD1. This CDR3 comprises 13 residues. The V gene's germline CDR1 is SEHNR and CDR2 FQNEAQ (reference sequence). V was clipped by 5 bases and J by 3 bases; unmatched bases: 3. This chain's CDR3 is CASSLGQYYGYTF. The CDR3 nucleotides read TGTGCCAGCAGCCTGGGACAGTACTATGGCTACACCTTC.